This TCR beta chain was obtained from a study of blood T cells in healthy people across ages (dated by TCRdb to the mid-2010s). About the full investigation: In model experiments, template switching captured about one uniquely barcoded TCR beta cDNA molecule for every two T cells. Using the same blood draw, the study looked at two additional independent replicas of 1 million unique cDNA reads for two donors, one aged 18 to 29 and the other aged 80 or older. The study measured age-related changes in TCR beta repertoire diversity using deep sequencing normalized with unique cDNA molecular identifiers. To avoid experimental bias, donors of different ages were randomly spread across the sequencing lanes. Donors were grouped into four age groups: young (average 16 years), middle-aged (roughly 40), aged (roughly 62) and long-lived (over 80).

The donors were around 39 Caucasian individuals from Russia, aged roughly 6 to 100 years, who were systemically healthy. Each donor gave 8.5 to 10 milliliters of peripheral blood, collected into EDTA-treated Vacutainer tubes. Ficoll-Paque density-gradient centrifugation was used to isolate PBMCs, with at least 7 million obtained per sample. Trizol reagent was used to extract total RNA from the PBMCs, yielding at least 6 micrograms per sample. For every donor, an aliquot of PBMCs went through flow cytometry to measure the percentages of naive CD45RAhigh/CD27high T cells. Here is what the overall study found, with its caveats: Because donor CMV infection status was unknown, age-related changes in expanded clonotypes were potentially confounded. Compared with the aged group, the long-lived group had more naive CD4+ T cells, fewer expanded clones and increased TCR diversity, suggesting age selection. Total diversity estimates from one million sequenced T cells were considered lower bounds and underestimates. Since profiling was done on bulk unsorted PBMCs, naive and antigen-experienced compartments could not be conclusively compared. As age increased, observed TCR beta diversity per million T cells dropped in a roughly linear way, and a significant reduction was already evident by age 40. Observed TCR beta diversity correlated strongly with the percentage of naive T cells measured by flow cytometry.

The method was 5' RACE. Instrument on record: Illumina HiSeq 2500. A second PCR of roughly 7 to 12 cycles was performed with a sample-barcoded 5' primer and a J-beta primer mix. A unique molecular identifier was introduced onto each TCR beta cDNA molecule by a template-switch 5' adaptor carrying 12 random nucleotides. At least 2.5 million CDR3-containing paired-end reads were obtained from each sample. The Mint cDNA synthesis kit, primed by a TRBC-specific oligonucleotide, was used to synthesize first-strand cDNA from all RNA. All cDNA was treated with uracil-DNA glycosylase and then went through a first 18-cycle PCR with the universal primers M1SS and BC2_uni_R. As for the authors' bioinformatics: For normalization, 1 million high-quality reads, each with a distinct molecular identifier, were randomly selected from each sample. Instead of being binned into consensus sequences, reads with shared molecular identifiers were discarded. MiTCR, with a Q25 quality threshold and the strictest error-elimination algorithm, was used for CDR3 identification, clonotype clustering and error correction. Lower-bound total TCR beta diversity was estimated with a nonparametric unseen species model using Euler transformation. TCRdb trimmed public reads at Q25 via fastp, called clones via MiXCR and kept in-frame beta chains. Each record represents a unique CDR3 protein, reported with the most common genes and DNA among its rows. For this entry, the V and J calls and clone size follow TCRdb and not the study's own pipeline. The sample table lists some 860,000 distinct CDR3 sequences, roughly 50% of them with a count of one. Of the sample, roughly 26% falls within the top ten clones.

About this clonotype itself: No cognate antigen has been identified for it. Per-base qualities were not stored, and no clone one base away is much larger.

This sequence was found in a man in his forties in good health. Source material: blood.

For the CDR3, the sequence is CASRTTRVGTQYF. The bases read TGTGCCAGCAGGACGACTAGAGTTGGGACCCAGTACTTC. In this chain, TRBV7-2 is recombined with TRBJ2-5, and the D gene may be TRBD2, 6 bases matching. V loses 6 bases of germline sequence and J loses 7 bases, and the interval between the two ends is 15 bases. Via the germline V gene, CDR1 is SGHTA and CDR2 FQGNSA. The CDR3, cysteine through phenylalanine, is 13 amino acids long. Only the CDR3 part of the read is kept: 39 bases, read in frame from the first base.